These 7 T cell receptor beta chains came from one sample sequenced in a study of T-cell memory formation after mild COVID-19. TCRdb re-called the 5' RACE reads with MiXCR, one entry per CDR3 protein. The profile shows about 110,000 distinct CDR3 sequences, roughly a sixth of them singletons. The sequenced material came from PBMCs or a T cell subset sorted from them (not recorded which). These receptor sequences come from a man in his late teens or twenties who had mild COVID-19 (a few samples of this study predate the infection). Cell type and time point are not known.

This clonotype was recorded a few times. This sequence joins TRBV15 and TRBJ1-2; tentative D call: TRBD1 (5 bases). From germline, CDR1 is LNHNV and CDR2 YYDKDF (reference sequence). Trimming took off 2 bases at V and 4 bases at J, with 14 bases between the two ends. The length of the CDR3 is 15 residues. In DNA form, the CDR3 reads TGTGCCACCAGCAGACGCGGGACCGACGGCTATGGCTACACCTTC. The encoded protein is CATSRRGTDGYGYTF.

This sequence joins TRBV7-9 and TRBJ2-1; unclear D gene. There are 14 residues in the CDR3. Trimming took off 5 bases at V and 10 bases at J, with 18 bases between the two ends. Germline loops: CDR1 SEHNR, CDR2 FQNEAQ (reference sequence). CDR3 region: CASSPVSASGEQFF. The CDR3 DNA sequence: TGTGCCAGCAGCCCGGTTTCGGCATCCGGCGAGCAGTTCTTC.

This clonotype has just a few counts. The chain is built from TRBV2 and TRBJ1-3; D remains ambiguous. Trimming took 6 bases from V and 0 from J, leaving 12 bases between them. CDR1 is SNHLY, CDR2 FYNNEI, per germline. The CDR3 consists of 15 residues. CDR3 protein: CASRRTTYSGNTIYF. In DNA form, the CDR3 reads TGTGCCAGCAGACGGACGACTTACTCTGGAAACACCATATATTTT.

The chain joins TRBV29-1 to TRBJ2-7; the D gene could be TRBD1 or TRBD2 (6 bases each). Per germline, CDR1 SQVTM and CDR2 ANQGSEA. Trimming took 4 bases from V and 4 from J, leaving 23 bases between them. There are 16 residues in the CDR3. The CDR3 loop reads CSVVVGSSGASYEQYF. The CDR3 DNA follows: TGCAGCGTTGTAGTGGGGTCTTCGGGGGCCTCTTACGAGCAGTACTTC.

The chain has TRBV7-2 and TRBJ1-1; possibly TRBD1 for D (6 bases). The germline CDR1 and CDR2 sequences are SGHTA and FQGNSA. Trimming shortened V by 3 bases and J by 0 bases, and 8 bases separated the two germline ends. The CDR3 is 14 residues long. CDR3 coding DNA: TGTGCCAGCAGCTTTTGGACAGTGAACACTGAAGCTTTCTTT. As protein: CASSFWTVNTEAFF. Combining the CDR3 with reference TRBV7-2 and TRBJ1-1 gives the whole variable domain GAGVSQSPSNKVTEKGKDVELRCDPISGHTALYWYRQSLGQGLEFLIYFQGNSAPDKSGLPSDRFSAERTGGSVSTLTIQRTQQEDSAVYLCASSFWTVNTEAFFGQGTRLTVV.

This clonotype showed up just once. The rearrangement uses TRBV7-2 and TRBJ1-5, with 8 bases identical to TRBD1. Germline V gene data show CDR1 as SGHTA and CDR2 as FQGNSA. The CDR3 sequence is 16 residues long. Germline trimming cut 1 base from V and 3 bases from J; bases unmatched to any gene: 5. The CDR3 region is CASSLVGTGINQPQHF. CDR3 in DNA: TGTGCCAGCAGCTTAGTTGGGACAGGAATCAATCAGCCCCAGCATTTT. Together with reference TRBV7-2 and TRBJ1-5, the CDR3 gives the full variable domain: GAGVSQSPSNKVTEKGKDVELRCDPISGHTALYWYRQSLGQGLEFLIYFQGNSAPDKSGLPSDRFSAERTGGSVSTLTIQRTQQEDSAVYLCASSLVGTGINQPQHFGDGTRLSIL.

In this sample, this clonotype turned up many times. The chain joins TRBV6-2 or TRBV6-3 to TRBJ2-1, with TRBD1 matching over 8 bases. CDR1 and CDR2 (germline): MNHEY, SVGEGT. With V trimmed by 6 bases and J by 2 bases, 12 bases remained unmatched. This CDR3 has 17 residues. The DNA of the CDR3 is TGTGCCAGCAGCGATAGGACAGGGCTGTTGACCTACAATGAGCAGTTCTTC. It specifies CASSDRTGLLTYNEQFF.